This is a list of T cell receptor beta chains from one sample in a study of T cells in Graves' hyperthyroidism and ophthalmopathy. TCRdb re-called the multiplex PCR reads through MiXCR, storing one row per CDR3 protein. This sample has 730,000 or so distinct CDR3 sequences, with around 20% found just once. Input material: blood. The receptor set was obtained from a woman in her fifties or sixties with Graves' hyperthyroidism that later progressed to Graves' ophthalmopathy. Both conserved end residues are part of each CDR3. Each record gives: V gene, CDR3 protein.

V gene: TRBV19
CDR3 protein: CASTLRVPHSPLHF

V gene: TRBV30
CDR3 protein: CAWSVVADQKLLF

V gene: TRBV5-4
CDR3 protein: CASSYGQDNYGYTF

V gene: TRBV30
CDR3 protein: CAWSVRIGQPQHF

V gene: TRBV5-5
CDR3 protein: CASSLGARGNQPQHF

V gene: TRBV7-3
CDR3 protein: CASSLTRGSEAFF

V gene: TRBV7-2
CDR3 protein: CASSLVGRGPGQPQHF

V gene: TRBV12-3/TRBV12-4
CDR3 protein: CASSRQARNQPQHF

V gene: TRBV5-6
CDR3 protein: CASVLQGAPNYGYTF

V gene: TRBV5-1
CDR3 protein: CASSAGTGVEQYF

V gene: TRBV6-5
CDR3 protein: CASSYGSEGSSGYTF